Listed below are T cell receptor beta chains from one sample, sequenced in a study of molecular identifiers for immune sequencing clone quantification. TCRdb re-called the PCR reads through MiXCR, storing one row per CDR3 protein. The sample has 85,000 to 100,000 distinct CDR3 sequences, approximately 24% seen once; the top ten hold 0.85% to 0.95%. Sequenced sample: naive CD8+ T cells from blood, with Jurkat cell RNA spiked in. The receptors originated from a human donor in good health. Some libraries in this study had Jurkat cell RNA spiked in. The CDR3 runs from the conserved cysteine through the conserved F or W. D genes are given only for firm matches. Expanded clones get a size class; other rows say once, few or many, or leave the size out.

V	D	J	size	CDR3	DNA
TRBV16	.	TRBJ2-2	few	CASGNSVGGHSTGELFF	TGTGCCAGCGGGAATTCGGTCGGAGGGCATAGCACCGGGGAGCTGTTTTTT
TRBV20-1	TRBD1	TRBJ2-7	.	CSARDGTGGPEQYF	TGCAGTGCTAGAGACGGGACAGGGGGACCCGAGCAGTACTTC
TRBV6-2/TRBV6-3	.	TRBJ1-1	many	CASSYDRNTEAFF	TGTGCCAGCAGTTATGACAGAAACACTGAAGCTTTCTTT
TRBV6-2/TRBV6-3	.	TRBJ1-5	many	CASRPLSGGINQPQHF	TGTGCCAGCAGACCACTTTCCGGGGGGATCAATCAGCCCCAGCATTTT
TRBV4-3	.	TRBJ1-3	.	CARRPDPGSGNTMYF	TGCGCCCGCCGCCCAGACCCGGGCTCTGGAAACACCATGTATTTT
TRBV5-1	.	TRBJ1-1	many	CASSLGGSGEAFF	TGCGCCAGCAGCTTGGGGGGCTCCGGCGAAGCTTTCTTT
TRBV30	.	TRBJ1-1	many	CAAFPEAFF	TGTGCCGCATTCCCGGAAGCTTTCTTT
TRBV6-5	.	TRBJ2-7	many	CASSYSARGSYEQYF	TGTGCCAGCAGTTATTCCGCCAGGGGATCCTACGAGCAGTACTTC
TRBV4-3	.	TRBJ2-7	.	CASSQVYGGSGSYEQYF	TGCGCCAGCAGCCAAGTCTATGGAGGTAGCGGATCCTACGAGCAGTACTTC
TRBV4-2	.	TRBJ2-5	few	CASSQDGGRVKETQYF	TGTGCCAGCAGCCAAGATGGTGGTCGCGTAAAAGAGACCCAGTACTTC
TRBV29-1	.	TRBJ1-1	many	CSVEDLASTNTEAFF	TGCAGCGTTGAAGATTTGGCCAGCACGAACACTGAAGCTTTCTTT
TRBV7-9	.	TRBJ2-3	many	CASSLVDTNTDTQYF	TGTGCCAGCAGCTTAGTGGACACTAACACAGATACGCAGTATTTT
TRBV7-9	.	TRBJ1-5	many	CASSLDGEQPQHF	TGTGCCAGCAGCTTAGATGGGGAACAGCCCCAGCATTTT
TRBV4-1	TRBD2	TRBJ2-7	many	CASSQSSGSSYEQYF	TGCGCCAGCAGCCAGAGTAGCGGGAGCTCCTACGAGCAGTACTTC
TRBV7-3	TRBD2	TRBJ2-3	many	CASSLSSGMDTQYF	TGTGCCAGCAGCTTAAGTAGCGGGATGGATACGCAGTATTTT
TRBV6-2/TRBV6-3	.	TRBJ1-1	many	CASSISLNTEAFF	TGTGCCAGCAGCATAAGTTTGAACACTGAAGCTTTCTTT
TRBV20-1	.	TRBJ2-7	once	CSARDRGTNYEQYF	TGCAGTGCTAGAGATAGGGGGACTAACTACGAGCAGTACTTC
TRBV28	.	TRBJ1-1	many	CASSYNMNTEAFF	TGTGCCAGCAGCTACAACATGAACACTGAAGCTTTCTTT
TRBV27	TRBD1	TRBJ1-6	.	CASKTGVNSPLHF	TGTGCCAGCAAGACAGGGGTTAATTCACCCCTCCACTTT
TRBV20-1	.	TRBJ1-1	many	CSASVYRGTEAFF	TGCAGTGCTAGCGTCTACAGAGGCACTGAAGCTTTCTTT
TRBV9	.	TRBJ2-3	many	CASSAEMGGGSDTQYF	TGTGCCAGCAGCGCGGAGATGGGCGGGGGCTCAGATACGCAGTATTTT
TRBV7-2	.	TRBJ1-3	many	CASSSPGVGIGNTIYF	TGTGCCAGCAGCTCCCCTGGGGTGGGGATCGGAAACACCATATATTTT
TRBV3-1	.	TRBJ2-3	many	CASSQDVAQSSDTQYF	TGTGCCAGCAGCCAAGATGTCGCGCAAAGCTCAGATACGCAGTATTTT
TRBV12-3/TRBV12-4	TRBD2	TRBJ2-3	many	CASSPSAGAGKDTQYF	TGTGCCAGCAGTCCCTCAGCGGGGGCCGGGAAAGATACGCAGTATTTT
TRBV4-3	.	TRBJ2-7	few	CASSQAPSRTAAYEQYF	TGCGCCAGCAGCCAAGCCCCTAGTCGGACGGCGGCCTACGAGCAGTACTTC
TRBV4-1	TRBD1	TRBJ2-7	many	CASSLGQGRSDEQYF	TGCGCCAGCAGCCTTGGACAGGGACGTAGTGACGAGCAGTACTTC
TRBV25-1	.	TRBJ2-7	many	CASSEIAGPYEQYF	TGTGCCAGCAGTGAAATAGCAGGACCCTACGAGCAGTACTTC
TRBV30	TRBD2	TRBJ2-3	few	CAWSVPSGGGDTQYF	TGTGCCTGGAGTGTACCTAGCGGGGGTGGAGATACGCAGTATTTT
TRBV12-3/TRBV12-4	.	TRBJ1-1	many	CASSFSGNTEAFF	TGTGCCAGCAGTTTTTCGGGGAACACTGAAGCTTTCTTT
TRBV7-2	.	TRBJ2-7	medium-sized	CASSLGPEQYF	TGTGCCAGCAGCTTAGGCCCGGAGCAGTACTTC
TRBV27	.	TRBJ1-5	many	CASDLRRSNQPQHF	TGTGCCAGCGACCTCAGGAGAAGCAATCAGCCCCAGCATTTT
TRBV4-3	.	TRBJ1-3	many	CASSPGGGPGNTIYF	TGCGCCAGCAGCCCGGGTGGGGGACCTGGAAACACCATATATTTT
TRBV11-2	.	TRBJ2-2	few	CASSLALATGELFF	TGTGCCAGCAGCTTAGCCCTAGCTACCGGGGAGCTGTTTTTT
TRBV2	.	TRBJ2-5	few	CASSEPQPLQETQYF	TGTGCCAGCAGTGAACCCCAGCCGCTTCAAGAGACCCAGTACTTC
TRBV7-6	.	TRBJ2-3	many	CASSLGGGLLAADTQYF	TGTGCCAGCAGCTTAGGTGGAGGCCTGCTGGCGGCAGATACGCAGTATTTT
TRBV3-1	.	TRBJ2-3	many	CASSQLPTDTQYF	TGTGCCAGCAGCCAATTGCCAACAGATACGCAGTATTTT
TRBV19	TRBD1	TRBJ1-5	.	CASSQYGQGRNQPQHF	TGTGCCAGTAGCCAATACGGACAGGGTCGCAATCAGCCCCAGCATTTT
TRBV4-3	TRBD1	TRBJ2-7	few	CASSQGLTRTGTYEQYF	TGCGCCAGCAGCCAAGGTCTCACGCGGACAGGGACCTACGAGCAGTACTTC
TRBV3-1	.	TRBJ2-5	many	CASTPGLPRGGGRETQYF	TGTGCCAGCACCCCAGGATTACCTCGCGGGGGCGGACGAGAGACCCAGTACTTC
TRBV7-9	TRBD1	TRBJ2-7	.	CASNGEGQVLDF	TGTGCCAGCAACGGAGAGGGACAGGTTCTGGACTTC